The 15 T cell receptor beta chains listed next were all sequenced from one sample in a study of T-cell memory formation after mild COVID-19. TCRdb analysed the 5' RACE reads with MiXCR anew, one entry per CDR3 protein. The profile shows a few hundred thousand distinct CDR3 sequences, roughly an eighth of them singletons. Sequenced sample: PBMCs or a T cell subset sorted from them (not recorded which). Receptors were obtained from a man between 18 and 29 years old who had mild COVID-19 (a few samples of this study predate the infection). Cell type and time point are not known.

This clonotype was found a few times. V is TRBV7-6 and J is TRBJ1-4; D is ambiguous. In germline, CDR1 is SGHVS, CDR2 FNYEAQ. V was trimmed by 0 bases and J by 5 bases, leaving 10 bases between them. The CDR3 covers 15 residues. The CDR3 spells CASSLAGRRNEKLFF. The CDR3 bases are TGTGCCAGCAGCTTAGCGGGCAGGAGGAATGAAAAACTGTTTTTT.

The chain uses TRBV11-2 and TRBJ2-5; D assignment may be TRBD1 or TRBD2 (6 bases each). This CDR3 region has 15 residues. The germline CDR1 and CDR2 sequences are SGHAT and FQNNGV. Deletions cut 5 bases from V and 5 bases from J, with 18 bases between. CDR3 amino acids: CASSRKGGREETQYF. The CDR3 DNA is TGTGCCAGCAGCCGTAAGGGGGGCAGAGAGGAGACCCAGTACTTC.

The J gene is TRBJ2-3, the V gene TRBV4-2; unclear D gene. The germline V and J ends were trimmed by 3 bases and 2 bases, with 12 bases remaining between them. Germline V lookup: CDR1 LGHNA, CDR2 YNFKEQ. This CDR3 has 15 amino acids. Here the CDR3 reads CASSHGPTNTDTQYF. The CDR3 bases are TGTGCCAGCAGCCACGGACCCACCAACACAGATACGCAGTATTTT.

Only a few counts were recorded for this clonotype. The rearrangement links TRBV3-1 to TRBJ2-2, with D unresolved. Germline CDR1 reads LGHDT; CDR2 reads YNNKEL (reference sequence). The germline V and J ends were trimmed by 2 bases and 6 bases, with 7 bases remaining between them. CDR3 size: 13 residues. The CDR3 bases are TGTGCCAGCAGCCAATTGTTGGCCGGGGAGCTGTTTTTT. It translates to CASSQLLAGELFF.

This clonotype came up a few times. The chain links TRBV6-2 or TRBV6-3 to TRBJ2-7; 9 bases fit TRBD2. Germline-derived CDR1 and CDR2 are MNHEY and SVGEGT. There are 12 residues in the CDR3. The junction had 2 bases not matched to a gene; V was cut back by 5 bases and J by 6 bases. The CDR3 is CASSRAGGEQYV. In DNA, the CDR3 is TGTGCCAGCAGTAGAGCGGGGGGCGAGCAGTACGTC.

The chain uses TRBV6-5 and TRBJ1-2; 7 bases match TRBD1. The CDR3 runs 16 residues. Looked up from germline, CDR1 is MNHEY and CDR2 is SVGAGI. V was pared by 5 bases and J by 4 bases, with 13 bases of the junction left unmatched. As DNA, the CDR3 is TGTGCCAGCAGTGCCAGATCGCAGGGGGACCGCTATGGCTACACCTTC. Its translation: CASSARSQGDRYGYTF.

This CDR3 is CAASGGPTRDEQYV. CDR3 nucleotides: TGTGCCGCAAGCGGGGGGCCCACCCGGGACGAGCAGTACGTC. V gene TRBV10-3 combines with J gene TRBJ2-7, with 9 bases matching TRBD2. After removal of 11 bases from V and 5 bases from J, the junction contained 13 bases not matched to a gene. CDR3 length: 14 amino acids. Germline V gives CDR1 ENHRY, CDR2 SYGVKD.

The V call is TRBV6-5, the J call TRBJ2-3, with TRBD2 identical over 11 bases. V lost 5 bases and J lost 0; bases outside the gene matches: 4. Germline CDR1 MNHEY, CDR2 SVGAGI. The CDR3 totals 16 residues. CDR3 DNA: TGTGCCAGCAGTCATCTAGCGGGGGGTAGCACAGATACGCAGTATTTT. Protein: CASSHLAGGSTDTQYF.

J is TRBJ1-5 and V is TRBV12-3 or TRBV12-4; D perhaps matches TRBD1 (5 bases). This CDR3 is 15 amino acids long. The ends were cut back, 1 base at V and 7 bases at J, with 14 bases in the middle. The CDR3 DNA follows: TGTGCCAGCAGTTTAGTCCCAGGGTCGTGGCAGCCCCAGCATTTT. It translates to CASSLVPGSWQPQHF.

This sequence joins TRBV29-1 and TRBJ1-1; 7 nucleotides match TRBD1. After removal of 4 bases from V and 5 bases from J, the junction contained 7 bases not matched to a gene. Looked up from germline, CDR1 is SQVTM and CDR2 is ANQGSEA. The CDR3 loop spans 13 amino acids. CDR3 amino acids: CSVGARGRTEAFF. The CDR3 DNA reads as TGCAGCGTTGGGGCCAGGGGGAGAACTGAAGCTTTCTTT. Looking up the rest from reference TRBV29-1 and TRBJ1-1 gives the full variable domain: SAVISQKPSRDICQRGTSLTIQCQVDSQVTMMFWYRQQPGQSLTLIATANQGSEATYESGFVIDKFPISRPNLTFSTLTVSNMSPEDSSIYLCSVGARGRTEAFFGQGTRLTVV.

V is TRBV27 and J is TRBJ1-2, with 9 bases identical to TRBD1. V was clipped by 3 bases and J by 7 bases; unmatched bases: 9. CDR3 length: 15 amino acids. Germline V gene sequence: CDR1 MNHEY, CDR2 SMNVEV (reference sequence). The CDR3 DNA is TGTGCCAGCAGTTTCACAAGGACAGGGGAGTTTGGCTACACCTTC. This sequence encodes CASSFTRTGEFGYTF.

The chain combines TRBV7-2 with TRBJ1-1; D gene uncertain. The CDR3 covers 13 residues. V lost 2 bases and J lost 3, with 7 bases in between. Germline V lookup: CDR1 SGHTA, CDR2 FQGNSA. The CDR3 nucleotides are TGTGCCAGCAGCTTAATCGGGGACACTGAAGCTTTCTTT. Its translation is CASSLIGDTEAFF.

This clonotype was detected only a few times. The chain employs TRBV29-1 and TRBJ2-1; TRBD2 might be the D (6 bases). The CDR3 loop spans 13 amino acids. Looked up from germline, CDR1 is SQVTM and CDR2 is ANQGSEA. Deletions cut 7 bases from V and 9 bases from J, with 19 bases between. CDR3 residues: CSGGGGDRGEQFF. The CDR3 DNA reads TGCAGCGGAGGTGGAGGGGACCGTGGTGAGCAGTTCTTC.

This clonotype came up a few times. This chain joins TRBV20-1 and TRBJ1-1, with D possibly matching TRBD1 (5 bases). Trimming removed 2 bases from V and 0 bases from J, with 10 bases in between. The germline V gene has CDR1 DFQATT and CDR2 SNEGSKA (reference sequence). The CDR3 is made up of 14 amino acids. The CDR3 sequence is CSARIQGMNTEAFF. CDR3 nucleotide sequence: TGCAGTGCTAGAATCCAGGGCATGAACACTGAAGCTTTCTTT.

This clonotype was counted at least ten times. The J gene is TRBJ2-1, the V gene TRBV20-1; TRBD1 matches at 10 bases. J lost 10 bases, V lost 6 bases, and 9 bases had no gene match. Germline CDR1 reads DFQATT; CDR2 reads SNEGSKA (reference sequence). This CDR3 has 13 amino acids. CDR3 region: CSAPRDRGGEQFF. Written as DNA, the CDR3 is TGCAGTGCGCCAAGGGACAGGGGTGGAGAGCAGTTCTTC.